The rows below give T cell receptor beta chains drawn from one sample of a study of a mutant IDH1 vaccine in newly diagnosed glioma. The repertoire was sequenced with immunoSEQ multiplex PCR; TCRdb's copy has only in-frame clones and lacks some. Altogether approximately 54,000 clones are present, more than 80% being singletons, with the ten largest covering roughly 19%. This sample comprised PBMCs, obtained from a glioma patient treated with radiotherapy, temozolomide or both. The receptors shown here come from a man aged 18-30 years with glioma. The CDR3 runs from the conserved cysteine through the conserved F or W. A D gene is named only where the DNA matches it firmly. The size of a clone is reported for some rows only, either as once, few or many, or as a class for expanded clones.

d_call,v_call,j_call,clone_size,cdr3_aa,cdr3_nt
NA,TRBV10-3,TRBJ2-7,NA,CAIRRDGPSYEQYF,TGTGCCATCAGGAGGGACGGACCCTCCTACGAGCAGTACTTC
NA,TRBV6-5,TRBJ1-5,NA,CASSWRRDQPQHF,TGTGCCAGCAGTTGGCGTAGGGATCAGCCTCAGCATTTT
TRBD1,TRBV5-1,TRBJ2-3,NA,CASSLGTGVDTQYF,TGCGCCAGCAGCTTGGGGACAGGGGTAGATACGCAGTATTTT
TRBD1,TRBV4-3,TRBJ2-2,NA,CASSHLTGTGELFF,TGCGCCAGCAGCCACCTGACAGGGACCGGGGAGCTGTTTTTT
TRBD2,TRBV7-2,TRBJ2-1,NA,CASSSLHLLAGALRNEQFF,TGTGCCAGCAGCTCCCTACACTTACTAGCGGGAGCCCTGCGCAATGAGCAGTTCTTC
TRBD2,TRBV27,TRBJ2-5,NA,CASSLSGLAGEFETQYF,TGTGCCAGCAGTTTATCGGGACTAGCGGGGGAGTTCGAGACCCAGTACTTC
NA,TRBV7-9,TRBJ2-6,NA,CASSLWGDAGANVLTF,TGTGCCAGCAGCTTATGGGGTGACGCTGGGGCCAACGTCCTGACTTTC
NA,TRBV5-1,TRBJ1-4,NA,CASSERPTNEKLFF,TGCGCCAGCAGCGAACGCCCAACTAATGAAAAACTGTTTTTT
NA,TRBV9,TRBJ1-1,few,CASSVYPNAEAFF,TGTGCCAGCAGCGTCTACCCCAACGCTGAAGCTTTCTTT
TRBD1,TRBV27,TRBJ1-6,NA,CASTWGQGNYNSPLHF,TGTGCCAGCACATGGGGACAGGGCAACTATAATTCACCCCTCCACTTT
NA,TRBV5-1,TRBJ2-5,NA,CASSLEDPKQTQYF,TGCGCCAGCAGCTTGGAGGACCCTAAACAGACCCAGTACTTC
TRBD1,TRBV11-2,TRBJ1-2,NA,CASSLPGTGYGYTF,TGTGCCAGCAGCTTGCCCGGGACAGGGTATGGCTACACCTTC
NA,TRBV19,TRBJ2-7,NA,CASSIVKSYEQYF,TGTGCCAGTAGTATCGTAAAGAGCTACGAGCAGTACTTC
NA,TRBV18,TRBJ1-1,NA,CASSPDTRSGAFF,TGTGCCAGCTCCCCTGACACTCGAAGTGGAGCTTTCTTT
NA,TRBV15,TRBJ1-1,NA,CATSLRYEGDTEAFF,TGTGCCACCAGCCTCCGATACGAGGGTGACACTGAAGCTTTCTTT
NA,TRBV4-1,TRBJ1-1,NA,CASSQGTMNTEAFF,TGCGCCAGCAGCCAAGGGACCATGAACACTGAAGCTTTCTTT
TRBD1,TRBV7-8,TRBJ1-1,NA,CASLITGGTTEAFF,TGTGCCAGCCTCATAACAGGGGGAACTACTGAAGCTTTCTTT
TRBD1,TRBV18,TRBJ2-6,few,CASSPRTGGAGANVLTF,TGTGCCAGCTCACCACGGACAGGGGGCGCTGGGGCCAACGTCCTGACTTTC
NA,TRBV15,TRBJ1-1,NA,CATSRTVEAFF,TGTGCCACCAGCCGGACGGTCGAAGCTTTCTTT
TRBD2,TRBV5-1,TRBJ2-7,NA,CASSPTSGYEQYF,TGCGCCAGCAGCCCGACTAGCGGCTACGAGCAGTACTTC